This T cell receptor beta chain emerged from a study of T cell repertoires and HLA-DP antigens. Study details: In vitro CD4+ alloreactivity was against HeLa-presented HLA-DP. Pre-culture CD4+ samples used around 1,200 ng DNA versus about 0.2 ug for CD137+CD4+ sorts.

Study results and caveats: Sorted CD137+ clonality was 0.35 to 0.45 for both alloantigens, versus around 0.037 pre-culture.

This clone was recorded a few times. Its antigen is currently unknown. The data were produced by immunoSEQ multiplex PCR, yet TCRdb's version contains in-frame clones alone and is incomplete. This sample carries approximately 100,000 clones, 86% of them seen once, and the ten largest clones take around 1.7%. Sequenced: CD4+ T cells from PBMCs. The receptor comes from a man over 45 in good health and CMV-seronegative.

The CDR3 loop reads CASSLGSGTSGLGEQYF. CDR3 in DNA: TGCGCCAGCAGCTTGGGGTCCGGGACTAGCGGGCTCGGGGAGCAGTACTTC. This sequence joins TRBV5-1 and TRBJ2-7; 12 nucleotides agree with TRBD2. Germline V gene data show CDR1 as SGHRS and CDR2 as YFSETQ. V trimming: 0 bases; J trimming: 7 bases; junction bases outside the gene matches: 11. The CDR3 extends over 17 amino acids.